Shown below are 19 T cell receptor beta chains from a single sample sequenced in a study of metastatic and nonmetastatic thyroid tumors (dated by TCRdb to 2018 to 2021). No patient had received any treatment before thyroid surgery. Libraries were made using PCR. These reads were obtained on an Illumina HiSeq 4000. Using fastp trimming at Q25 and MiXCR clonotype assembly, TCRdb reanalyzed the public sequencing data and kept in-frame beta chains. Counted in this sample were under 20,000 clones; about 30% of them appeared once. Clones ranked in the top ten supply roughly 13% of the sample. Sequenced material: tumor tissue. The origin of the receptors is a female donor with papillary thyroid cancer or a benign thyroid nodule (not recorded which). Some clones in this sample may be carry-over from other donors' samples.

This clone turned up a few times. This clone may be a read error of a much larger clone one base away. The V and J genes are TRBV27 and TRBJ2-2; D perhaps matches TRBD2 (6 bases). Germline values: CDR1 MNHEY, CDR2 SMNVEV (reference sequence). The CDR3 is made up of 16 amino acids. The V and J ends lost 5 bases and 6 bases respectively, with 19 bases between them. The CDR3 nucleotides are TGTGCCAGCAGTATAACTAGCTGGAGACTCGCCGGGGAGCTGTTTTTT. This codes for CASSITSWRLAGELFF.

V gene TRBV6-1 combines with J gene TRBJ2-5; the D gene is possibly TRBD2 (5 bases). The germline CDR1 and CDR2 sequences are MNHNS and SASEGT. This CDR3 comprises 13 residues. Trimming left V 6 bases short and J 4 bases short, with 12 bases between. CDR3: CASRTSRAETQYF. The CDR3, as DNA: TGTGCCAGCAGGACATCGAGGGCAGAGACCCAGTACTTC.

This clone was picked up one time. The rearrangement joins TRBV20-1 to TRBJ2-3; 8 nucleotides match TRBD2. J lost 2 bases, V lost 3 bases, and 7 bases had no gene match. This CDR3 has 15 amino acids. Germline V lookup: CDR1 DFQATT, CDR2 SNEGSKA (reference sequence). The CDR3 is CSASGSGELTDTQYF. In nucleotides, the CDR3 is TGCAGTGCTAGTGGTAGCGGGGAACTCACAGATACGCAGTATTTT.

This clone was recorded at least ten times. The V gene is TRBV7-2, the J gene TRBJ2-7; D not resolved. The CDR3 length is 13 residues. Trimming removed 5 bases from V and 3 bases from J, with 11 bases in between. Per germline, CDR1 SGHTA and CDR2 FQGNSA. In DNA, the CDR3 is TGTGCCAGCAGCCCCGGACCTTACTACGAGCAGTACTTC. This translates into CASSPGPYYEQYF.

This clone has only one observation. This rearrangement joins TRBV20-1 to TRBJ2-3; 9 nucleotides match TRBD2. V lost 5 bases, J lost 5 bases, and 11 bases stayed unmatched. Germline V CDR1 and CDR2: DFQATT, SNEGSKA (reference sequence). This CDR3 has 15 residues. The CDR3 DNA sequence: TGCAGTGCTGTTGGTAGCGGGAGACCGGGAGATACGCAGTATTTT. Translation gives CSAVGSGRPGDTQYF.

Many counts were recorded for this clone. The rearrangement links TRBV28 to TRBJ2-7; D is perhaps TRBD2 (5 bases). V lost 6 bases to trimming and J lost 0 bases, with 9 bases between them. This CDR3 has 13 residues. Germline CDR1 MDHEN, CDR2 SYDVKM. In nucleotides, the CDR3 is TGTGCCAGCAGAGAGGGTTTCTCCTACGAGCAGTACTTC. Translated: CASREGFSYEQYF.

In its sample, this clone was seen many times. V usage is TRBV18 and J usage is TRBJ1-1; 7 bases are shared with TRBD1. CDR1 and CDR2 (germline): KGHSH, LQKENI. V shed 5 bases, J shed 3 bases, and the junction held 3 bases outside the gene matches. The CDR3 spans 13 residues. In DNA, the CDR3 is TGTGCCAGCTCAGCACAGGGGTACACTGAAGCTTTCTTT. Translation gives CASSAQGYTEAFF.

This clone was picked up one time. Likely a read error: the CDR3 ends without its conserved phenylalanine or tryptophan. The V gene is TRBV11-1, the J gene TRBJ2-1; D perhaps matches TRBD2 (5 bases). The CDR3 consists of 11 residues. The V gene's germline CDR1 is SGHAT and CDR2 FQDESV (reference sequence). Trimming pared 5 bases from V and 6 bases from J, leaving 5 bases between. The CDR3 loop reads CASSGGNEQFL. The CDR3 DNA sequence: TGTGCCAGCAGCGGAGGCAATGAGCAGTTCCTC.

This clone was detected a few times. The genes are TRBV6-1 and TRBJ2-7; 9 positions match TRBD1. Trimming cost V 6 bases and J 5 bases; bases outside gene matches: 8. Germline V gives CDR1 MNHNS, CDR2 SASEGT. The CDR3 covers 14 residues. The CDR3 DNA sequence: TGTGCCAGCAGGCGTCCCGGGACAGGGAACGAGCAGTACTTC. Translation gives CASRRPGTGNEQYF.

This clone has just one count. The V call is TRBV11-3, the J call TRBJ2-7, with D unclear. Looked up from germline, CDR1 is SGHNT and CDR2 is YENEEA. This CDR3 comprises 15 residues. V lost 4 bases and J 2 bases, leaving 15 bases between the germline ends. This CDR3 reads CASSSAWTQTYEQYF. In DNA, the CDR3 is TGTGCCAGCAGCTCAGCTTGGACGCAGACCTACGAGCAGTACTTC.

A few counts support this clone. V usage is TRBV24-1 and J usage is TRBJ1-5, with D uncertain. The length of the CDR3 is 13 residues. The V and J ends lost 5 bases and 0 bases respectively, with 4 bases between them. Germline CDR1 and CDR2: KGHDR and SFDVKD. The CDR3: CATSVNSNQPQHF. CDR3 DNA: TGTGCCACCAGTGTAAATAGCAATCAGCCCCAGCATTTT.

This clone was seen a handful of times. A much larger clone sits a single nucleotide away, making a read error possible. The V and J genes are TRBV4-1 and TRBJ1-4; 9 bases fit TRBD1. Germline V gene data show CDR1 as MGHRA and CDR2 as YSYEKL. Trimming took 4 bases from V and 6 from J; bases not matched to a gene: 6. This CDR3 has 15 residues. The CDR3: CASSRWTGEDEKLFF. The CDR3 nucleotides read TGCGCCAGCAGCCGGTGGACAGGGGAAGATGAAAAACTGTTTTTT.

CDR3 loop: CASSPSGGLEQFF. As DNA, the CDR3 is TGTGCCAGCAGCCCTAGTGGAGGCCTGGAGCAGTTCTTC. The chain recombines TRBV9 with TRBJ2-1; possibly TRBD2 for D (5 bases). Trimming stripped 4 bases from V and 10 bases from J, with 15 bases between. The germline V gene has CDR1 SGDLS and CDR2 YYNGEE. CDR3 length: 13 residues.

This clone was seen repeatedly, ten times or more. The chain uses TRBV7-9 and TRBJ1-4; 7 nucleotides line up with TRBD1. This CDR3 comprises 15 residues. J was trimmed by 8 bases and V by 5 bases; bases with no gene match: 11. Germline CDR1 SEHNR, CDR2 FQNEAQ (reference sequence). The CDR3 nucleotides are TGTGCCAGCAGCCAGCCGACAGGGCGGCAGGAAAAACTGTTTTTT. This gives the protein CASSQPTGRQEKLFF.

This clone came up many times. The J gene is TRBJ2-3, the V gene TRBV9; TRBD2 might be the D (6 bases). V was trimmed by 3 bases and J by 2 bases, leaving 13 bases between them. The CDR3 runs 15 residues. Looked up from germline, CDR1 is SGDLS and CDR2 is YYNGEE. CDR3 sequence: CASSARDSYTDTQYF. For the CDR3, the DNA is TGTGCCAGCAGCGCCCGGGACTCGTACACAGATACGCAGTATTTT.

The chain combines TRBV20-1 with TRBJ2-7; D not certain. Trimming cost V 3 bases and J 2 bases, with 11 bases left between them. The CDR3 extends over 13 amino acids. The germline gives CDR1 DFQATT, CDR2 SNEGSKA (reference sequence). The CDR3 sequence is CSARAQPTYEQYF. CDR3 in DNA: TGCAGTGCTAGGGCCCAGCCAACCTACGAGCAGTACTTC.

The rearrangement links TRBV5-1 to TRBJ1-5; no definite D call. The CDR3 consists of 13 residues. Germline V lookup: CDR1 SGHRS, CDR2 YFSETQ. Trimming shortened V by 1 base and J by 2 bases, and 4 bases separated the two germline ends. CDR3 in amino acids: CASSLSGNQPQHF. CDR3 coding DNA: TGCGCCAGCAGCTTGTCGGGCAATCAGCCCCAGCATTTT.

This clone occurred many times. The genes are TRBV5-6 and TRBJ2-5; no clear D. Trimming left V 3 bases short and J 5 bases short, with 5 bases between. CDR1 and CDR2 (germline): SGHDT, YYEEEE. The CDR3 consists of 11 residues. CDR3 residues: CASSSRETQYF. Here the CDR3 DNA reads TGTGCCAGCAGCTCGAGGGAGACCCAGTACTTC.

This clone was detected only a few times. The rearrangement joins TRBV6-1 to TRBJ1-5; the D gene is possibly TRBD1 (6 bases). Trimming left V 1 base short and J 2 bases short, with 12 bases between. The CDR3 is 16 amino acids. Germline CDR1 reads MNHNS; CDR2 reads SASEGT. The chain's CDR3 is CASSEVAGEGNQPQHF. Here the CDR3 DNA reads TGTGCCAGCAGTGAAGTGGCAGGGGAGGGCAATCAGCCCCAGCATTTT.